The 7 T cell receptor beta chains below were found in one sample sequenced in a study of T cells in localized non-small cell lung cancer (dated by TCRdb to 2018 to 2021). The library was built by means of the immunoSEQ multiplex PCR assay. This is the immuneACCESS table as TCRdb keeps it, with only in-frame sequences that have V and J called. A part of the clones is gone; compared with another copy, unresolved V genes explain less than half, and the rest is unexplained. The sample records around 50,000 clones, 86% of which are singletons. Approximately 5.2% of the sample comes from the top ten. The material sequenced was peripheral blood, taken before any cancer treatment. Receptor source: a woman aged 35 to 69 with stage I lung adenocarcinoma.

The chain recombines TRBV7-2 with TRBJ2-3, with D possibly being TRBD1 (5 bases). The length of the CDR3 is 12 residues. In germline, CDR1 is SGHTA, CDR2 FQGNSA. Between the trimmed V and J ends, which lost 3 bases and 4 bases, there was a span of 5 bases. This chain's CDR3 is CASSFRADTQYF. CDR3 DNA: TGTGCCAGCAGCTTCAGGGCAGATACGCAGTATTTT.

The DNA for the CDR3 is TGTGCCAGCAGCTTCCAACGCGGCGGGACTGAAGCTTTCTTT. Its translation is CASSFQRGGTEAFF. The chain recombines TRBV7-8 with TRBJ1-1; D not certain. CDR1 and CDR2 from the germline V gene are SGHVS and FQNEAQ. The CDR3 is 14 residues long. With 3 bases removed from V and 5 bases from J, the gap between germline ends came to 13 bases.

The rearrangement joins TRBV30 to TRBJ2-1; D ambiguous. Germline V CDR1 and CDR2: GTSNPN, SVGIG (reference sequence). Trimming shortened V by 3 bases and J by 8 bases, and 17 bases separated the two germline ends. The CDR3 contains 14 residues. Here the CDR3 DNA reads TGTGCCTGGAGGGTCGGGCTTCCTGGCCATGAGCAGTTCTTC. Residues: CAWRVGLPGHEQFF.

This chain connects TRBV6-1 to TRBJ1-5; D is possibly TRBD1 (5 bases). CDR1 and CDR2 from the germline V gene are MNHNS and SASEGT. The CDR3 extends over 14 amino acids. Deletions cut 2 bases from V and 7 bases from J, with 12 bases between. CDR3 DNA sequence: TGTGCCAGCAGTGAACGTGGGGGGAACCAGCCCCAGCATTTT. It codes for CASSERGGNQPQHF.

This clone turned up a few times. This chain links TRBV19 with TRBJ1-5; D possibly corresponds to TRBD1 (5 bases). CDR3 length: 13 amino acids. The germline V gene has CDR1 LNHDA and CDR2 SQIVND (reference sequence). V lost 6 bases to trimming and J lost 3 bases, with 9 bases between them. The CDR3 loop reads CASRDTDNQPQHF. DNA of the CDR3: TGTGCCAGTAGGGACACCGACAATCAGCCCCAGCATTTT.

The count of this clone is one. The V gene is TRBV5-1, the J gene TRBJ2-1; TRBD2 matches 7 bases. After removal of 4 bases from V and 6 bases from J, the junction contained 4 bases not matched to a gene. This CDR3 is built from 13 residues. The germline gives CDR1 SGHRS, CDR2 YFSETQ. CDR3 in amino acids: CASSPGTTNEQFF. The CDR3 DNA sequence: TGCGCCAGCAGCCCTGGGACTACCAATGAGCAGTTCTTC.

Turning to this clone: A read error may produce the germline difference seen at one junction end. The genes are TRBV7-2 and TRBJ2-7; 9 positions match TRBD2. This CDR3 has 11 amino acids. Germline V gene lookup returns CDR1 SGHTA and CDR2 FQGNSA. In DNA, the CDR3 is TGTGCCAGCAGCTTGGGACTAGCACTACACTTC. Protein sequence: CASSLGLALHF.